A single T cell receptor (beta chain) is shown here with its context. This sample was included in a study of beta chain features in type 1 diabetes. The study reverse transcribed the entire isolated RNA, so it sequenced expressed TCRB transcripts. Using immunoSEQ multiplex PCR, the repertoire was profiled, and TCRdb retains in-frame clones only, with some absent. The sample lists about 200,000 clones, about a tenth seen once, with approximately 1.5% in the top ten. The sequence came from a man aged 18 to 29 in good health. The sequencing input was central memory CD4+ T cells from blood.

CDR3 amino acids: CASSGRQVVGQPQHF. The CDR3 bases are TGTGCCAGCAGCGGTAGGCAGGTGGTAGGCCAGCCCCAGCATTTT. V and J are TRBV6-1 and TRBJ1-5; no firm D call. Germline V gives CDR1 MNHNS, CDR2 SASEGT. The ends were cut back, 6 bases at V and 7 bases at J, with 19 bases in the middle. The CDR3 has 15 residues.